The 27 T cell receptor beta chains below all came from one sample that was sequenced in a study of vaccination effects on CD4 cells after COVID-19. Their antigens remain unidentified. Scientists isolated CD4+ T cells after a roughly 10-day culture period ended. Participants got two doses of BNT162b2 or mRNA-1273 vaccine. TCRdb keeps only in-frame clones here, not all; method: immunoSEQ multiplex PCR. The sample includes approximately 70,000 clones, less than 75% of them seen just once. Sample: CD4+ T cells from PBMCs cultured without peptide, taken after COVID-19 vaccination. The receptors were gathered from a human donor who received a COVID-19 vaccine.

The chain joins TRBV30 to TRBJ2-1; no clear D. From germline, CDR1 is GTSNPN and CDR2 SVGIG (reference sequence). The V and J ends lost 3 bases and 10 bases respectively, with 16 bases between them. The length of the CDR3 is 13 residues. The CDR3 loop is CAWSNSQADEQFF. The CDR3 region has the DNA TGTGCCTGGAGCAACTCACAAGCCGACGAGCAGTTCTTC.

The chain is built from TRBV5-1 and TRBJ2-3, with D possibly being TRBD1 (5 bases). Trimming shortened V by 0 bases and J by 0 bases, and 11 bases separated the two germline ends. The CDR3 contains 16 residues. Germline CDR1 reads SGHRS; CDR2 reads YFSETQ. The CDR3 protein is CASSLGHRISTDTQYF. Written as DNA, the CDR3 is TGCGCCAGCAGCTTGGGGCACAGGATTAGCACAGATACGCAGTATTTT.

The gene calls are TRBV6-1 and TRBJ2-4; D gene uncertain. CDR1 and CDR2 from the germline V gene are MNHNS and SASEGT. The CDR3 contains 15 residues. The V and J ends lost 0 bases and 0 bases respectively, with 6 bases between them. The chain's CDR3 is CASSEASLAKNIQYF. The CDR3 DNA is TGTGCCAGCAGTGAAGCCTCGTTAGCCAAAAACATTCAGTACTTC.

The chain recombines TRBV18 with TRBJ1-6, with a weak D call TRBD1 (5 bases). Germline V gene sequence: CDR1 KGHSH, CDR2 LQKENI. V lost 3 bases and J 4 bases, leaving 13 bases between the germline ends. This CDR3 is 16 amino acids long. CDR3 in amino acids: CASSPGIGGYNSPLHF. In DNA, the CDR3 is TGTGCCAGCTCACCCGGGATCGGGGGATATAATTCACCCCTCCACTTT.

The gene calls are TRBV19 and TRBJ1-1, with 10 positions matching TRBD1. V lost 5 bases, J lost 4 bases, and 7 bases stayed unmatched. The V gene's germline CDR1 is LNHDA and CDR2 SQIVND (reference sequence). CDR3 length: 15 residues. The CDR3 DNA reads TGTGCCAGTAGTCCGACAGGGGGCTGGGGCACTGAAGCTTTCTTT. Residues: CASSPTGGWGTEAFF. The full variable domain, completed using reference TRBV19 and TRBJ1-1, is DGGITQSPKYLFRKEGQNVTLSCEQNLNHDAMYWYRQDPGQGLRLIYYSQIVNDFQKGDIAEGYSVSREKKESFPLTVTSAQKNPTAFYLCASSPTGGWGTEAFFGQGTRLTVV.

This clone was counted between two and nine times. The CDR3 protein is CASRFTGFGSDEQYV. DNA of the CDR3: TGTGCCAGCAGGTTCACAGGGTTTGGATCGGACGAGCAGTACGTC. The rearrangement joins TRBV6-5 to TRBJ2-7; TRBD1 might be the D (6 bases). The CDR3 sequence is 15 residues long. CDR1 is MNHEY and CDR2 is SVGAGI in the germline V gene. Trimming shortened V by 6 bases and J by 5 bases, and 20 bases separated the two germline ends.

The CDR3 sequence: CASSYGQAPETQYF. The CDR3 region has the DNA TGCGCCAGCAGCTACGGACAGGCCCCAGAGACCCAGTACTTC. The genes are TRBV5-1 and TRBJ2-5; TRBD1 matches at 7 bases. The CDR3 totals 14 residues. Germline CDR1 and CDR2: SGHRS and YFSETQ. The V gene end was trimmed by 3 bases and the J gene end by 4 bases; junction bases not matched to a gene: 6.

CDR3 amino acids: CATSDRDRGLSYTGELFF. DNA of the CDR3: TGTGCCACCAGTGATCGGGACAGGGGGTTATCGTACACCGGGGAGCTGTTTTTT. The rearrangement uses TRBV24-1 and TRBJ2-2; 11 nucleotides match TRBD1. V lost 3 bases and J lost 3; bases outside the gene matches: 8. The germline CDR1 and CDR2 sequences are KGHDR and SFDVKD. The CDR3 sequence is 18 residues long.

This clone was detected only a few times. This chain uses TRBV9 with TRBJ1-5; the D is unclear. In germline, CDR1 is SGDLS, CDR2 YYNGEE. Trimming stripped 8 bases from V and 0 bases from J, with 6 bases between. This CDR3 has 12 amino acids. In DNA, the CDR3 is TGTGCCAGTGGTGGTAGCAATCAGCCCCAGCATTTT. Translating gives CASGGSNQPQHF. The variable domain in full, with the rest retrieved from reference TRBV9 and TRBJ1-5, is DSGVTQTPKHLITATGQRVTLRCSPRSGDLSVYWYQQSLDQGLQFLIQYYNGEERAKGNILERFSAQQFPDLHSELNLSSLELGDSALYFCASGGSNQPQHFGDGTRLSIL.

V gene TRBV12-5 combines with J gene TRBJ2-1; no firm D call. In germline, CDR1 is LGHNT, CDR2 FRNRAP. V lost 2 bases and J 5 bases, leaving 16 bases between the germline ends. The CDR3 spans 16 residues. The CDR3 DNA follows: TGTGCTAGTGGTTTGTATTCCCAGAGACTGAACAATGAGCAGTTCTTC. Translated: CASGLYSQRLNNEQFF.

V is TRBV6-5 and J is TRBJ1-5; D is uncertain. V was pared by 5 bases and J by 2 bases, with 13 bases between. The CDR3 has 15 residues. From germline, CDR1 is MNHEY and CDR2 SVGAGI. The CDR3 nucleotides are TGTGCCAGCAGTCCCAACAGATATGGCAATCAGCCCCAGCATTTT. Translation gives CASSPNRYGNQPQHF.

The chain has TRBV6-1 and TRBJ1-2; perhaps TRBD1 as D (5 bases). The CDR3 runs 17 residues. With 1 base removed from V and 7 bases from J, the gap between germline ends came to 22 bases. Germline assignment: CDR1 MNHNS and CDR2 SASEGT. The CDR3 loop is CASSEVAGGRKGAGYTF. CDR3 coding DNA: TGTGCCAGCAGTGAAGTTGCCGGGGGGAGGAAGGGTGCTGGCTACACCTTC.

This sequence joins TRBV6-5 and TRBJ1-5; the D is unclear. V lost 8 bases to trimming and J lost 2 bases, with 13 bases between them. In germline, CDR1 is MNHEY, CDR2 SVGAGI. This CDR3 spans 14 amino acids. The CDR3 here is CASEPGGGNQPQHF. The CDR3 bases are TGTGCCAGCGAGCCGGGCGGGGGCAATCAGCCCCAGCATTTT.

This chain joins TRBV2 and TRBJ2-2; D remains ambiguous. The V gene lost 2 bases and the J gene lost 6 bases, with 7 bases spanning the gap. The CDR3 consists of 13 residues. Germline CDR1 and CDR2: SNHLY and FYNNEI. The CDR3 region has the DNA TGTGCCAGCAGTGAAAAGGGCTCCGGGGAGCTGTTTTTT. Protein product: CASSEKGSGELFF. Looking up the rest from reference TRBV2 and TRBJ2-2 gives the full variable domain: EPEVTQTPSHQVTQMGQEVILRCVPISNHLYFYWYRQILGQKVEFLVSFYNNEISEKSEIFDDQFSVERPDGSNFTLKIRSTKLEDSAMYFCASSEKGSGELFFGEGSRLTVL.

The V call is TRBV5-1, the J call TRBJ2-5; TRBD1 agrees at 8 bases. V shed 6 bases and J 2 bases; nucleotides not matched to a gene: 3. The length of the CDR3 is 13 residues. Germline-derived CDR1 and CDR2 are SGHRS and YFSETQ. The chain's CDR3 is CASKRTGQETQYF. The DNA of the CDR3 is TGCGCCAGCAAAAGGACAGGGCAAGAGACCCAGTACTTC.

V is TRBV6-7 and J is TRBJ2-3, with D possibly TRBD1 on 6 matching bases. TRBV6-7 falls under the ORF class, with uncertain function. The CDR3 contains 15 residues. The V gene lost 7 bases and the J gene lost 0 bases, with 14 bases spanning the gap. The CDR3 loop is CASKGTLSSTDTQYF. CDR3 DNA sequence: TGTGCCAGCAAGGGGACACTATCTAGCACAGATACGCAGTATTTT.

This clone was detected only once. This chain connects TRBV7-3 to TRBJ1-4; possibly TRBD1 for D (6 bases). CDR3 size: 18 residues. V lost 3 bases and J lost 7, with 24 bases in between. The germline V gene has CDR1 SGHTA and CDR2 FQGTGA. The CDR3 loop is CASSFPWGTGGAGEKLFF. The CDR3 DNA reads as TGTGCCAGCAGCTTTCCCTGGGGTACGGGGGGCGCCGGTGAAAAACTGTTTTTT.

This clone has only one observation. J is TRBJ1-2 and V is TRBV6-5; 7 bases agree with TRBD1. The CDR3 length is 13 residues. The junction had 7 bases not matched to a gene; V was cut back by 8 bases and J by 4 bases. CDR1 and CDR2 from the germline V gene are MNHEY and SVGAGI. The CDR3 sequence is CASGNDRVYGYTF. In DNA form, the CDR3 reads TGTGCCAGCGGAAATGACAGGGTCTATGGCTACACCTTC.

The chain uses TRBV19 and TRBJ1-2; the D is unclear. Trimming left V 5 bases short and J 4 bases short, with 17 bases between. The CDR3 consists of 15 residues. Germline assignment: CDR1 LNHDA and CDR2 SQIVND (reference sequence). CDR3 bases: TGTGCCAGTAGTGAACGGACGACACATACCTATGGCTACACCTTC. Protein sequence: CASSERTTHTYGYTF.

This clone was counted between two and nine times. The rearrangement joins TRBV5-1 to TRBJ2-7; weak D call: TRBD1 (6 bases). Germline assignment: CDR1 SGHRS and CDR2 YFSETQ. CDR3 length: 14 amino acids. Trimming removed 0 bases from V and 2 bases from J, with 9 bases in between. The CDR3 region has the DNA TGCGCCAGCAGCTTGGGGACAGCCCCCTACGAGCAGTACGTC. It is translated as CASSLGTAPYEQYV.

The V and J genes are TRBV3-1 (or the pseudogene TRBV3-2) and TRBJ1-1, with D uncertain. The ends were cut back, 8 bases at V and 4 bases at J, with 20 bases in the middle. The CDR3 is 15 amino acids. The germline V gene has CDR1 LGHDT and CDR2 YNNKEL (reference sequence). As DNA, the CDR3 is TGTGCCAGCGAGGCCCGGGGAAAGGTAGGCACTGAAGCTTTCTTT. Protein product: CASEARGKVGTEAFF.

The chain combines TRBV30 with TRBJ2-5, with D possibly matching TRBD1 (5 bases). V was clipped by 5 bases and J by 2 bases, with 18 bases between them. There are 15 residues in the CDR3. Germline V gene sequence: CDR1 GTSNPN, CDR2 SVGIG (reference sequence). As DNA, the CDR3 is TGTGCCTGGTCCATTCAGGGCCTTTCACAAGAGACCCAGTACTTC. Amino acid sequence: CAWSIQGLSQETQYF.

V and J are TRBV28 and TRBJ1-2, with D hard to call. V lost 3 bases and J lost 5, with 10 bases in between. The CDR3 length is 13 residues. Germline V gene sequence: CDR1 MDHEN, CDR2 SYDVKM. The CDR3 here is CASSLTLDYGYTF. The CDR3, as DNA: TGTGCCAGCAGTTTGACTCTTGATTATGGCTACACCTTC.

This chain connects TRBV2 to TRBJ2-1; D is undetermined. The CDR3 runs to 14 residues. Trimming removed 3 bases from V and 2 bases from J, with 8 bases in between. Looked up from germline, CDR1 is SNHLY and CDR2 is FYNNEI. CDR3 DNA sequence: TGTGCCAGCAGTGACATTTCTACCTACAATGAGCAGTTCTTC. Translating gives CASSDISTYNEQFF. Variable domain in full (rest from reference TRBV2 and TRBJ2-1): EPEVTQTPSHQVTQMGQEVILRCVPISNHLYFYWYRQILGQKVEFLVSFYNNEISEKSEIFDDQFSVERPDGSNFTLKIRSTKLEDSAMYFCASSDISTYNEQFFGPGTRLTVL.

The J gene is TRBJ2-2, the V gene TRBV14; possibly TRBD2 for D (5 bases). Trimming cost V 3 bases and J 4 bases, with 18 bases left between them. The V gene's germline CDR1 is SGHDN and CDR2 FVKESK. This CDR3 is 17 amino acids long. The CDR3 coding sequence is TGTGCCAGCAGCCAGGCCCTTACTAGAGTTGTCACCGGGGAGCTGTTTTTT. Translated: CASSQALTRVVTGELFF.

The chain employs TRBV5-8 and TRBJ1-5, with D uncertain. The V gene's germline CDR1 is SGHTS and CDR2 YDEGEE. The CDR3 totals 15 residues. Trimming took off 4 bases at V and 2 bases at J, with 13 bases between the two ends. CDR3 sequence: CASSAGDTGNQPQHF. The CDR3 nucleotides read TGTGCCAGCAGCGCCGGCGACACGGGCAATCAGCCCCAGCATTTT.

This clone was observed a few times. V and J are TRBV6-5 and TRBJ1-5; 8 bases map to TRBD1. The J segment lost 5 bases and the V segment lost 4 bases, leaving 4 bases of the junction unmatched. Per germline, CDR1 MNHEY and CDR2 SVGAGI. This CDR3 is 14 amino acids long. The CDR3 here is CASSFDRGHQPQHF. CDR3 sequence (DNA): TGTGCCAGCAGTTTTGACAGGGGACATCAGCCCCAGCATTTT.